The entry below describes one TCR beta chain. The germline V gene encodes CDR1 SGHVS and CDR2 FQNEAQ. The CDR3 contains 15 residues. Trimming cost V 3 bases and J 3 bases, with 12 bases left between them. These data are taken from a study of cytomegalovirus exposure and HLA in healthy donors. The PCR was carried out with 60 Vbeta primers and 13 Jbeta primers. Profiling relied on immunoSEQ multiplex PCR, and the TCRdb table lists in-frame clones only, not all of them. The sample has more than 95,000 clones, approximately 9.4% seen once. The chain carries TRBV7-8 and TRBJ2-1; D is perhaps TRBD2 (5 bases). The clonotype was recovered from a man aged 30-40 years in good health and CMV-seronegative. The material sequenced was PBMCs. The CDR3 DNA reads TGTGCCAGCAGCTTGAGGGAAAGGGACTACAATGAGCAGTTCTTC. This encodes CASSLRERDYNEQFF.